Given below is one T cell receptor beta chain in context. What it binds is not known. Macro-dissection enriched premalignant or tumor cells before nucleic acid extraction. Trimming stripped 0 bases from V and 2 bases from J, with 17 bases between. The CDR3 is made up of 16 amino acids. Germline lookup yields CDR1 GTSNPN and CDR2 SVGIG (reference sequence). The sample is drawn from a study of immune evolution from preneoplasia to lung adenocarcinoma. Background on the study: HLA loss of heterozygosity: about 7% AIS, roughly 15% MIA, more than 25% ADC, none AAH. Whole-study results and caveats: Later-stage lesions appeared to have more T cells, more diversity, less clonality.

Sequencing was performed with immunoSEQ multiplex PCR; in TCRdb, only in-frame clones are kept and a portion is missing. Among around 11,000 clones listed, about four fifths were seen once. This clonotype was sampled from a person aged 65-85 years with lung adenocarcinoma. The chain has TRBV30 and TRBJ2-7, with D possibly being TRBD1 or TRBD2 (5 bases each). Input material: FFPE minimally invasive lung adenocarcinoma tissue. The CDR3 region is CAWSVKGPGRAYEQYF. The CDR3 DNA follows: TGTGCCTGGAGTGTAAAGGGGCCAGGGAGAGCCTACGAGCAGTACTTC.